These 16 T cell receptor beta chains came from one sample sequenced in a study of CD8+ T cells in alopecia areata. Treatment noted: oral pan-JAK inhibitor, 5-10 mg twice daily. Sequencing used cDNA as its template, made by extracting RNA and reverse transcribing it. The table came from immunoSEQ multiplex PCR; TCRdb's copy has only in-frame clones and leaves some out. The sample consists of under 150,000 clones, roughly 50% of them appearing once. Sequenced here: CD4+ T cells sorted from blood, sampled at week 24, from a patient treated with tofacitinib. The receptor set was obtained from a human donor with alopecia areata.

This rearrangement joins TRBV6-6 to TRBJ2-5, with D tentatively TRBD1 or TRBD2 (5 bases each). The germline CDR1 and CDR2 sequences are MNHNY and SVGAGI (reference sequence). The ends were cut back, 8 bases at V and 1 base at J, with 8 bases in the middle. This CDR3 has 12 residues. This CDR3 reads CASGGGQETQYF. In DNA form, the CDR3 reads TGTGCCAGCGGTGGGGGCCAAGAGACCCAGTACTTC.

The chain links TRBV28 to TRBJ2-1; D unclear. This CDR3 is built from 12 residues. Trimming took off 6 bases at V and 6 bases at J, with 9 bases between the two ends. Germline lookup yields CDR1 MDHEN and CDR2 SYDVKM. CDR3 region: CASSTTANEQFF. The CDR3 region has the DNA TGTGCCAGCAGCACAACGGCCAATGAGCAGTTCTTC.

The chain combines TRBV27 with TRBJ2-7; no firm D call. The CDR3 has 16 residues. The germline V and J ends were trimmed by 2 bases and 3 bases, with 17 bases remaining between them. CDR1 and CDR2 (germline): MNHEY, SMNVEV (reference sequence). The CDR3 protein is CASSLGRPSLGYEQYF. The CDR3 DNA follows: TGTGCCAGCAGTTTAGGACGGCCCAGCCTTGGCTACGAGCAGTACTTC.

This chain uses TRBV29-1 with TRBJ2-3, with D perhaps TRBD2 (6 bases). Germline assignment: CDR1 SQVTM and CDR2 ANQGSEA. The CDR3 is 14 residues long. Trimming stripped 4 bases from V and 2 bases from J, with 13 bases between. CDR3 sequence: CSVVRGHTTDTQYF. Here the CDR3 DNA reads TGCAGCGTTGTGCGGGGCCATACCACAGATACGCAGTATTTT.

J is TRBJ2-3 and V is TRBV7-6; a possible D gene is TRBD1 (6 bases). Trimming took 5 bases from V and 5 from J, leaving 8 bases between them. This CDR3 contains 12 residues. CDR1 is SGHVS and CDR2 is FNYEAQ in the germline V gene. DNA for the CDR3: TGTGCCAGCAGCGCGACAGGAGATACGCAGTATTTT. Translation: CASSATGDTQYF.

The chain joins TRBV25-1 to TRBJ2-4; D call uncertain. Per germline, CDR1 MGHDK and CDR2 SYGVNS. This CDR3 is built from 14 residues. V lost 5 bases and J lost 0, with 8 bases in between. CDR3 nucleotide sequence: TGTGCCAGCAGTAGTATACTAGCCAAAAACATTCAGTACTTC. Its protein product is CASSSILAKNIQYF.

The genes are TRBV6-5 and TRBJ2-7, with 11 bases fitting TRBD1. The junction had 9 bases not matched to a gene; V was cut back by 5 bases and J by 12 bases. Germline CDR1 is MNHEY and CDR2 is SVGAGI. This CDR3 spans 13 amino acids. As DNA, the CDR3 is TGTGCCAGCAGTGTCCGGGACAGGGGGATTTGGTACTTC. Its protein product is CASSVRDRGIWYF.

The chain employs TRBV29-1 and TRBJ1-2; 8 positions agree with TRBD1. Germline CDR1 is SQVTM and CDR2 is ANQGSEA. V lost 6 bases and J lost 8; bases outside the gene matches: 8. This CDR3 region has 12 residues. In nucleotides, the CDR3 is TGCAGCGTACTCACGACAGGGGAAGGCTACACCTTC. This codes for CSVLTTGEGYTF.

Only a few counts were recorded for this clone. This chain links TRBV2 with TRBJ2-7; D uncertain. The CDR3 is 11 amino acids. The V gene lost 9 bases and the J gene lost 4 bases, with 10 bases spanning the gap. The germline CDR1 and CDR2 sequences are SNHLY and FYNNEI. The CDR3 sequence is CASPFSYEQYF. The CDR3 DNA reads TGTGCCAGTCCTTTCTCATACGAGCAGTACTTC.

V gene TRBV7-2 combines with J gene TRBJ2-7; D might be TRBD1 (6 bases). The germline V gene encodes CDR1 SGHTA and CDR2 FQGNSA. CDR3 length: 14 residues. Trimming pared 9 bases from V and 2 bases from J, leaving 17 bases between. The CDR3 DNA sequence: TGTGCCAGTAAGCCTGGGACAAACACCTACGAGCAGTACTTC. Translating it yields CASKPGTNTYEQYF.

The V gene is TRBV4-3, the J gene TRBJ1-6; D may be TRBD1 (5 bases). Germline V gene sequence: CDR1 LGHNA, CDR2 YSLEER. Deletions cut 0 bases from V and 9 bases from J, with 15 bases between. The CDR3 contains 16 residues. The CDR3 coding sequence is TGCGCCAGCAGCCAAGAAGTGACCAGGGATAGTTCACCCCTCCACTTT. The encoded protein is CASSQEVTRDSSPLHF.

The chain combines TRBV5-1 with TRBJ2-5; D ambiguous. The CDR3 is 15 residues long. V lost 4 bases, J lost 4 bases, and 17 bases lay in between. Germline-derived CDR1 and CDR2 are SGHRS and YFSETQ. CDR3 protein: CASSPPTGMGETQYF. The DNA for the CDR3 is TGCGCCAGCAGCCCCCCCACTGGTATGGGAGAGACCCAGTACTTC.

The chain carries TRBV6-5 and TRBJ2-7; D gene uncertain. The length of the CDR3 is 12 residues. Germline-derived CDR1 and CDR2 are MNHEY and SVGAGI. V lost 4 bases and J 5 bases, leaving 9 bases between the germline ends. The chain's CDR3 is CASSSILNEQYF. For the CDR3, the DNA is TGTGCCAGCAGTTCAATACTCAACGAGCAGTACTTC.

The rearrangement joins TRBV7-9 to TRBJ2-1; 7 nucleotides match TRBD1. CDR3 size: 14 residues. Germline V gene data show CDR1 as SEHNR and CDR2 as FQNEAQ (reference sequence). Losses at the gene ends were 5 bases for V and 7 bases for J; bases not matched to a gene: 8. CDR3 DNA sequence: TGTGCCAGCAGCCGACAGGGTAATTGGAATGAGCAGTTCTTC. Translated: CASSRQGNWNEQFF.

The chain combines TRBV4-2 with TRBJ2-2; 11 nucleotides agree with TRBD2. The CDR3 is made up of 17 amino acids. The ends lost 4 bases at V and 2 bases at J; junction bases unmatched: 6. CDR1 and CDR2 from the germline V gene are LGHNA and YNFKEQ. The CDR3 nucleotides read TGTGCCAGCAGCCGGGATCTAGCGGGGGGTAACACCGGGGAGCTGTTTTTT. Protein: CASSRDLAGGNTGELFF.

V and J are TRBV30 and TRBJ2-6, with D uncertain. The CDR3 has 11 residues. CDR1 GTSNPN and CDR2 SVGIG come from the germline V gene (reference sequence). V dropped 4 bases and J dropped 2 bases, with 0 bases sitting between them. The CDR3 sequence: CAWTGANVLTF. In DNA form, the CDR3 reads TGTGCCTGGACTGGGGCCAACGTCCTGACTTTC.